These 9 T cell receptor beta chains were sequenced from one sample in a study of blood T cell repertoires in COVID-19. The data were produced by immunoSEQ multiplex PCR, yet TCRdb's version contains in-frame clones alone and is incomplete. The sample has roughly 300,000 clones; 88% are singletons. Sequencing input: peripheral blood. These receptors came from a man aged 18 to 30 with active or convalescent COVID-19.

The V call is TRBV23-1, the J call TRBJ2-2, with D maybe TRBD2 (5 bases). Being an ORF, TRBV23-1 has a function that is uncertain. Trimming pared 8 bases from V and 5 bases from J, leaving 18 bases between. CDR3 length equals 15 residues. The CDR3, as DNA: TGCGCCAGCCGTCGTAGGGAGCTTGGGACCGGGGAGCTGTTTTTT. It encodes CASRRRELGTGELFF.

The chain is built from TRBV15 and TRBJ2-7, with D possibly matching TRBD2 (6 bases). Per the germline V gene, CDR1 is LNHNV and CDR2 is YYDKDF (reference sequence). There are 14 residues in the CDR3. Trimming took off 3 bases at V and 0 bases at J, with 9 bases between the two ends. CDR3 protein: CATSRRGASYEQYF. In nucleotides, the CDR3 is TGTGCCACCAGCAGGCGGGGTGCCTCCTACGAGCAGTACTTC.

The CDR3 sequence: CASSLSGLHNEQFF. The CDR3 DNA reads TGTGCCAGTAGTCTTTCGGGACTACACAATGAGCAGTTCTTC. This chain connects TRBV19 to TRBJ2-1; 7 positions agree with TRBD2. Trimming at V came to 5 bases and at J to 5 bases, leaving 6 bases not matched to a gene. Germline CDR1 reads LNHDA; CDR2 reads SQIVND (reference sequence). The CDR3 totals 14 residues.

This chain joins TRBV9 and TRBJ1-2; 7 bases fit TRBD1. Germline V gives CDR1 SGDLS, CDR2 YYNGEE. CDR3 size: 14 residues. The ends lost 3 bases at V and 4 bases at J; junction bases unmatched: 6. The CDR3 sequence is CASSGGQQLYGYTF. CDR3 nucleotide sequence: TGTGCCAGCAGCGGGGGACAGCAGCTCTATGGCTACACCTTC. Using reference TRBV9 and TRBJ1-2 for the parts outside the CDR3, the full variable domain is DSGVTQTPKHLITATGQRVTLRCSPRSGDLSVYWYQQSLDQGLQFLIQYYNGEERAKGNILERFSAQQFPDLHSELNLSSLELGDSALYFCASSGGQQLYGYTFGSGTRLTVV.

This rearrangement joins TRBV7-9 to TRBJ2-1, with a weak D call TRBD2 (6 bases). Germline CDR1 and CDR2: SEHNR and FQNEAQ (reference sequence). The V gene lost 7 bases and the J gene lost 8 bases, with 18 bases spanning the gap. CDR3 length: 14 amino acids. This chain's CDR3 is CASIVPTRGDEQFF. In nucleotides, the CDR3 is TGTGCCAGCATCGTTCCGACTAGAGGCGATGAGCAGTTCTTC. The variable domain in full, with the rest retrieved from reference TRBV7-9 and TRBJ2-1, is DTGVSQNPRHKITKRGQNVTFRCDPISEHNRLYWYRQTLGQGPEFLTYFQNEAQLEKSRLLSDRFSAERPKGSFSTLEIQRTEQGDSAMYLCASIVPTRGDEQFFGPGTRLTVL.

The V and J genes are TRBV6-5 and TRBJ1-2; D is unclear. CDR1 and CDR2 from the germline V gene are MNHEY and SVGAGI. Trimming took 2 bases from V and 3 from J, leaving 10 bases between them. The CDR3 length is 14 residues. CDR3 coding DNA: TGTGCCAGCAGTTACGCCACCGACTACTATGGCTACACCTTC. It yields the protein CASSYATDYYGYTF.

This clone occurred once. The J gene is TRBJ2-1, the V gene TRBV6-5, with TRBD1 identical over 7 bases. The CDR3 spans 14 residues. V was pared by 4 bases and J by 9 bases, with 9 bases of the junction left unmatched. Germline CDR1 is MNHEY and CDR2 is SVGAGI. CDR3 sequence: CASSLIGQAGEQFF. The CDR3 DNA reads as TGTGCCAGCAGTTTAATAGGACAGGCGGGTGAGCAGTTCTTC.

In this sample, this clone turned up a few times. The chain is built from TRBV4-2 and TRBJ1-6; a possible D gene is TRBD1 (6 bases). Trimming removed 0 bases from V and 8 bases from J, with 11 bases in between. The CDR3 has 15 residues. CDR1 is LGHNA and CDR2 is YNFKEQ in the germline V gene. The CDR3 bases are TGTGCCAGCAGCCAAGAAAGGGGGTTGGATTCACCCCTCCACTTT. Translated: CASSQERGLDSPLHF.

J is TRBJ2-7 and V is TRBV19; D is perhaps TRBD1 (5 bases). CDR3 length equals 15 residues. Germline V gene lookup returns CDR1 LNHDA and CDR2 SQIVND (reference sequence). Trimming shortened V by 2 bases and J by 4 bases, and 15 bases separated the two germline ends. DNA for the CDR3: TGTGCCAGTAGTATATCCCTTTCCCACAGGTACGAGCAGTACTTC. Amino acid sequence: CASSISLSHRYEQYF.